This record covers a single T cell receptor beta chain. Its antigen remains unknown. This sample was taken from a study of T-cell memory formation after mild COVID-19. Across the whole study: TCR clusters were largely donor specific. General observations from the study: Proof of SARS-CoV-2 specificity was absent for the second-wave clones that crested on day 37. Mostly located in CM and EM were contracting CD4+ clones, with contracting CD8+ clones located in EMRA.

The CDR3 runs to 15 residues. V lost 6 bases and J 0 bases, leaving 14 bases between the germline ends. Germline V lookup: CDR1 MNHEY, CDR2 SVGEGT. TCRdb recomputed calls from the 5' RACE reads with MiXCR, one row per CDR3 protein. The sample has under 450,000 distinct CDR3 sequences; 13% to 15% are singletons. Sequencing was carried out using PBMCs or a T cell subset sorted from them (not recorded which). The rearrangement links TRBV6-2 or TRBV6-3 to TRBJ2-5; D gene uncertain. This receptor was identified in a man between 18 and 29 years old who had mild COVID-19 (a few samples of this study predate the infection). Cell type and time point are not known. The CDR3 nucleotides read TGTGCCAGCAGCTCCGGGCAAACAGACCAAGAGACCCAGTACTTC. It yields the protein CASSSGQTDQETQYF.